Listed below are T cell receptor beta chains from one sample, sequenced in a study of blood T cells in healthy people across ages. MiXCR, run by TCRdb on the 5' RACE reads, gives a single entry per CDR3 protein. The sample yields 550,000 to 800,000 distinct CDR3 sequences, roughly 21% seen once. Input material: blood. The receptors derive from a man in his 70s in good health. The CDR3 runs from the conserved cysteine through the conserved F or W. A D gene is named only where the DNA matches it firmly. The size of a clone is reported for some rows only, either as once, few or many, or as a class for expanded clones.

NA	TRBV29-1	few	TRBJ1-1	CSVLEGVSTEAFF	TGCAGCGTTCTAGAAGGGGTATCCACTGAAGCTTTCTTT
TRBD2	TRBV20-1	many	TRBJ2-1	CSARGERGFNEQFF	TGCAGTGCTAGAGGGGAGCGGGGTTTCAATGAGCAGTTCTTC
NA	TRBV7-2	NA	TRBJ2-5	CAGSLASGDVQYF	TGTGCCGGCAGCTTAGCGTCTGGGGATGTCCAGTACTTC
NA	TRBV27	NA	TRBJ1-5	CASSRTRNQPQHF	TGTGCCAGCAGTCGGACACGCAATCAGCCCCAGCATTTT
TRBD2	TRBV3-1	NA	TRBJ2-1	CASSQGLAGATEQFF	TGTGCCAGCAGCCAGGGACTAGCGGGAGCCACTGAGCAGTTCTTC
TRBD2	TRBV7-2	many	TRBJ2-3	CASSLAVAGGPTDTQYF	TGTGCCAGCAGCTTAGCTGTTGCGGGAGGGCCGACAGATACGCAGTATTTT
NA	TRBV2	NA	TRBJ2-2	CASSDLGGQTGELFF	TGTGCCAGCAGTGATCTAGGTGGCCAGACCGGGGAGCTGTTTTTT
TRBD2	TRBV20-1	NA	TRBJ2-5	CSARDPQREAEETQYF	TGCAGTGCTAGAGACCCACAGCGGGAGGCTGAAGAGACCCAGTACTTC
TRBD2	TRBV6-4	few	TRBJ2-5	CASNPGLAEETQYF	TGTGCCAGCAACCCGGGACTAGCAGAAGAGACCCAGTACTTC
NA	TRBV20-1	few	TRBJ2-3	CSARDGKDSTDTQYF	TGCAGTGCTAGAGATGGGAAAGATAGCACAGATACGCAGTATTTT
TRBD1	TRBV12-3/TRBV12-4	few	TRBJ2-1	CASSFTGTGTFSKSNEQFF	TGTGCCAGCAGTTTCACCGGGACAGGTACCTTCAGTAAATCCAATGAGCAGTTCTTC
TRBD1	TRBV28	NA	TRBJ1-3	CASSTGTDSGNTIYF	TGTGCCAGCAGTACCGGGACAGACTCTGGAAACACCATATATTTT
TRBD1	TRBV10-3	few	TRBJ1-2	CAISAGTGLGYTF	TGTGCCATCAGCGCCGGGACAGGACTCGGCTACACCTTC
TRBD1	TRBV29-1	NA	TRBJ2-7	CSAAVPVSGGMSSYEQYF	TGCAGCGCCGCCGTTCCTGTCTCAGGGGGTATGAGCTCCTACGAGCAGTACTTC
NA	TRBV2	NA	TRBJ2-3	CASSLPGLDTQYF	TGTGCCAGCAGTCTCCCGGGGCTAGATACGCAGTATTTT
NA	TRBV6-5	NA	TRBJ2-3	CASSSYKKPGAYTDTQYF	TGTGCCAGCAGTTCCTACAAGAAGCCAGGGGCCTACACAGATACGCAGTATTTT
NA	TRBV28	NA	TRBJ1-4	CASLTSGTNEKLFF	TGTGCCAGCCTGACTTCAGGAACAAATGAAAAACTGTTTTTT
NA	TRBV10-3	NA	TRBJ1-1	CAIKGNTEAFF	TGTGCCATCAAAGGGAACACTGAAGCTTTCTTT
NA	TRBV7-9	NA	TRBJ2-7	CASSPSGAFGEQYF	TGTGCCAGCAGCCCCAGTGGGGCCTTCGGGGAGCAGTACTTC
TRBD2	TRBV11-2	many	TRBJ2-1	CASSLIELAGVNEQFF	TGTGCCAGCAGCTTAATCGAACTAGCGGGAGTGAATGAGCAGTTCTTC
NA	TRBV29-1	NA	TRBJ1-2	CSVARVDGYTF	TGCAGCGTTGCCCGCGTGGATGGCTACACCTTC
TRBD1	TRBV28	once	TRBJ2-1	CASSWGSRTGTYNEQFF	TGTGCCAGCAGTTGGGGATCCCGGACAGGGACCTACAATGAGCAGTTCTTC
NA	TRBV7-8	NA	TRBJ1-6	CASSLTGKRGNSPLHF	TGTGCCAGCAGCTTGACGGGGAAAAGAGGAAATTCACCCCTCCACTTT
NA	TRBV20-1	NA	TRBJ2-2	CSAVNSGNTGELFF	TGCAGTGCAGTGAATAGCGGGAACACCGGGGAGCTGTTTTTT
NA	TRBV3-1	NA	TRBJ2-7	CASSHWGNNYEQYF	TGTGCCAGCAGCCATTGGGGGAATAACTACGAGCAGTACTTC
TRBD1	TRBV2	NA	TRBJ2-2	CASERQGKTGELFF	TGTGCCAGCGAGAGACAGGGGAAGACCGGGGAGCTGTTTTTT
TRBD1	TRBV18	many	TRBJ1-1	CASSPSTGGSEAFF	TGTGCCAGCTCACCCTCGACAGGGGGGTCTGAAGCTTTCTTT
NA	TRBV20-1	few	TRBJ2-7	CSATQNEGRAYEQYF	TGCAGTGCTACCCAGAATGAAGGGAGAGCCTACGAGCAGTACTTC
TRBD1	TRBV15	NA	TRBJ2-1	CATSRGQGTYNEQFF	TGTGCCACCAGCAGAGGACAGGGCACCTACAATGAGCAGTTCTTC
TRBD2	TRBV7-6	NA	TRBJ2-1	CASSYGTSGSIGYNEQFF	TGTGCCAGCAGCTACGGGACTAGCGGGAGTATCGGCTACAATGAGCAGTTCTTC
TRBD1	TRBV6-5	NA	TRBJ1-1	CASSITGGRTEAFF	TGTGCCAGCAGTATCACAGGGGGCAGGACTGAAGCTTTCTTT
TRBD2	TRBV11-1	few	TRBJ2-3	CASSSTLGGLAGHDGTDTQYF	TGTGCCAGCAGCTCAACCCTAGGGGGACTAGCGGGGCACGACGGGACAGATACGCAGTATTTT
NA	TRBV12-3/TRBV12-4	few	TRBJ2-7	CASSPTGPIYEQYF	TGTGCCAGCAGTCCTACCGGACCGATCTACGAGCAGTACTTC
TRBD2	TRBV3-1	NA	TRBJ2-5	CASSQDEAGAETQYF	TGTGCCAGCAGCCAAGACGAAGCGGGAGCAGAGACCCAGTACTTC